The clone carrying this T cell receptor (beta chain) was observed many times. Its antigen is not identified. This record belongs to a study of T cells in Graves' hyperthyroidism and ophthalmopathy. J was trimmed by 6 bases and V by 0 bases; bases with no gene match: 4. The CDR3 runs to 15 residues. Per germline, CDR1 SGHTA and CDR2 FQGTGA. Based on clinical symptoms, serum thyroxine and TRAb, thyroid ultrasound and orbital computed tomography, diagnoses were reached. 8.5 to 10 ml of fresh peripheral blood supplied the PBMCs. Researchers took RNA transcripts and amplified the TCR beta CDR3 regions from them. The TCR CDR3 first-round RT-PCR relied on the HTBI primer set. TCRdb itself ran the multiplex PCR reads through MiXCR, one entry per CDR3 protein. The sample includes 640,000 or so distinct CDR3 sequences, 11% to 15% of them seen just once. Study observations and caveats: Among clonotypes expanded in thyroid above 0.001, most were also found in blood. Ophthalmopathy was distinguished from stable hyperthyroidism by 13 V-J signatures.

This receptor was obtained from a woman under 30 with Graves' ophthalmopathy. Sequencing input: blood. The chain recombines TRBV7-3 with TRBJ2-1; TRBD2 matches at 8 bases. CDR3 protein: CASSLTTSAGNEQFF. CDR3 DNA: TGTGCCAGCAGCTTAACGACTAGCGCGGGCAATGAGCAGTTCTTC.